The text below deals with one T cell receptor beta chain. Its antigen is not identified. A much larger clone differs by one base, so this may be a read error. The CDR3 ends on some other residue instead of the conserved phenylalanine or tryptophan, so this is likely a read error. The data were obtained in a study of molecular identifiers for immune sequencing clone quantification. Study-wide results and caveats: In naive cells, clones above 20 RNA copies held under 1% of molecules, whereas in effector cells they held over 98%.

Each CDR3 protein is one row after TCRdb ran MiXCR on the PCR reads. The table lists about 640,000 distinct CDR3 sequences, 20% of them singletons. What was sequenced was naive CD8+ T cells from blood, with Jurkat cell RNA spiked in. Stated subset: FACS-sorted CD8+CD4-CCR7+CD45RA+ naive T cells. This clonotype originated in a human donor in good health. Some libraries in this study had Jurkat cell RNA spiked in.

CDR3 sequence (DNA): TGTGCCAGCAGCCCCGATGGGGGGCATGAGCAGTTCTCC. Its protein product is CASSPDGGHEQFS. The chain links TRBV7-9 to TRBJ2-1; D is possibly TRBD1 or TRBD2 (6 bases each). CDR3 size: 13 residues. The ends were cut back, 5 bases at V and 8 bases at J, with 13 bases in the middle. Germline V gene lookup returns CDR1 SEHNR and CDR2 FQNEAQ (reference sequence).